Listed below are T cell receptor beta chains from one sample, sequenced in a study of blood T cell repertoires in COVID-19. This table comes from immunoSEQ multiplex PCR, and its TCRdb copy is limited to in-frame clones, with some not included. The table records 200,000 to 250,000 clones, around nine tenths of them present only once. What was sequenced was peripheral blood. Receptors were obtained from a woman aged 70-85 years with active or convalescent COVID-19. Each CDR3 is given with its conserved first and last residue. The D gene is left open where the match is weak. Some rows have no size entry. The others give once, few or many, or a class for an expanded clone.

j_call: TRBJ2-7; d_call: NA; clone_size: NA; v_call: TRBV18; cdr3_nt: TGTGCCAGCTCACCGCCCATCTTGGGACACCGGGACGAGCAGTACTTC; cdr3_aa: CASSPPILGHRDEQYF
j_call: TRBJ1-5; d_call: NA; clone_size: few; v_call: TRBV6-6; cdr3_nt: TGTGCCAGCAGTTACGGAGTCAATCAGCCCCAGCATTTT; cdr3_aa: CASSYGVNQPQHF
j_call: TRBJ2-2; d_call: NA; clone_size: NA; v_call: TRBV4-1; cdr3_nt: TGCGCCAGCAGCCGGAGGGGCGGGGACGGGGAGCTGTTTTTT; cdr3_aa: CASSRRGGDGELFF
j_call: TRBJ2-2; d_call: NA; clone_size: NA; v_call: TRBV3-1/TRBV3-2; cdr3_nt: TGTGCCAGCAGCCAAGATCTGAGGTCGGCGAACACCGGGGAGCTGTTTTTT; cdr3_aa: CASSQDLRSANTGELFF
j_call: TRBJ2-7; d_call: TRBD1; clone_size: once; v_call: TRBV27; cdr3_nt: TGTGCCAGCAGTTTCACAGGGGTCGAGCAGTACTTC; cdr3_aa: CASSFTGVEQYF
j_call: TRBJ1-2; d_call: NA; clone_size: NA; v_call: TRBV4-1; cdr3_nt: TGCGCCAGCAGCCAAGATCCCGTCTATGGCTACACCTTC; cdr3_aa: CASSQDPVYGYTF
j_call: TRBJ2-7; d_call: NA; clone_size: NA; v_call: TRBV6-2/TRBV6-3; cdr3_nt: TGTGCCAGCAGCCCTGTGGGTCTAGGACCACAGGGTGGGTACGAGCAGTACTTC; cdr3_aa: CASSPVGLGPQGGYEQYF
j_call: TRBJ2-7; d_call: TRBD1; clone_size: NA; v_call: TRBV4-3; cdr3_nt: TGCGCCAGCAGCCTGTACCCAGGGGGAACCTACGAGCAGTACTTC; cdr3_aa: CASSLYPGGTYEQYF
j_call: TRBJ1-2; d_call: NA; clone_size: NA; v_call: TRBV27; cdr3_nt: TGTGCCAGCAGTTTAAGACTTAACTATGGCTACACCTTC; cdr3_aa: CASSLRLNYGYTF
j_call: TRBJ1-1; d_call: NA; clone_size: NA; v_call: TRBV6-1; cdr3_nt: TGTGCCAGCAGTGAAAATGGAGGAGGGCGGGGAGCTTTCTTT; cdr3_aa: CASSENGGGRGAFF
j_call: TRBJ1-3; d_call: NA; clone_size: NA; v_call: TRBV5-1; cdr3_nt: TGCGCCAGCAGCTTGGGAGACAGCGCATATGGAAACACCATATATTTT; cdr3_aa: CASSLGDSAYGNTIYF